This record looks at one TCR beta chain sequence and its context. This CDR3 region has 17 residues. Trimming removed 5 bases from V and 6 bases from J; junction bases left unmatched: 12. Looked up from germline, CDR1 is SGHTA and CDR2 is FQGNSA. Researchers prepared the TCRbeta library using unique molecular identifiers, the study reports. TCRdb processed the PCR reads anew with MiXCR; each CDR3 protein has one entry. This table has about 440,000 distinct CDR3 sequences, roughly 43% appearing once. This sample stems from a study of T-cell reconstitution after alpha-beta-depleted transplantation in children.

This TCR derives from a girl aged 2-10 years with aplastic anemia, due to receive a stem cell transplant. The chain combines TRBV7-2 with TRBJ2-3, with 12 nucleotides matching TRBD2. The specimen was PBMCs, collected before TCRalphabeta/CD19-depleted stem cell transplant. CDR3 DNA sequence: TGTGCCAGCAGCCATTACCGACTAGCGGGAGTGGAGGATACGCAGTATTTT. This gives the protein CASSHYRLAGVEDTQYF.